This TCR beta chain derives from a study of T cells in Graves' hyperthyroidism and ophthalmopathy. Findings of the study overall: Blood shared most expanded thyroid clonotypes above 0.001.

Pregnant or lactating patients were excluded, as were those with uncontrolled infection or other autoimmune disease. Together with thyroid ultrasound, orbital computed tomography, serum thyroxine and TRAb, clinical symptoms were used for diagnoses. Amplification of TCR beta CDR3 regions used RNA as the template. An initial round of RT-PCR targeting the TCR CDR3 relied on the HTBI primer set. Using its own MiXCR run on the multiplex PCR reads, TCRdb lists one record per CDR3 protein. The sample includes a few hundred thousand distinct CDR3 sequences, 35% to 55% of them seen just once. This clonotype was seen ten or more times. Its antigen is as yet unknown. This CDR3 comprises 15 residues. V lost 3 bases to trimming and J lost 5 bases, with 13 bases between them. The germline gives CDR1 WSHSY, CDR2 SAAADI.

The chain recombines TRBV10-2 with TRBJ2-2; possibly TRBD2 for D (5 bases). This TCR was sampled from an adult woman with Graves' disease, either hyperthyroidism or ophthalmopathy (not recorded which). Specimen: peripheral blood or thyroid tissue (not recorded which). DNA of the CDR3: TGCGCCAGCAGTGATGGGCTAGCCTCGACCGGGGAGCTGTTTTTT. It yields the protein CASSDGLASTGELFF.